The 8 T cell receptor beta chains given below trace back to one sample, sequenced in a study of metastatic and nonmetastatic thyroid tumors. Every patient was untreated before thyroid surgery. TCRdb re-analyzed the PCR reads using MiXCR. The sample shows about 21,000 clones, around 40% of them seen only once. The source material was tumor tissue. The receptor source for this set is a female donor with papillary thyroid cancer or a benign thyroid nodule (not recorded which). Some clones in this sample may be carry-over from other donors' samples.

V usage is TRBV30 and J usage is TRBJ1-6; 10 nucleotides line up with TRBD1. Germline assignment: CDR1 GTSNPN and CDR2 SVGIG (reference sequence). CDR3 size: 14 residues. After removal of 7 bases from V and 8 bases from J, the junction contained 8 bases not matched to a gene. CDR3 sequence reads: CASHAGTGDSPLHF. The CDR3 nucleotides read TGTGCCTCTCATGCCGGGACAGGGGATTCACCCCTCCACTTT.

CDR3 amino acids: CSALGALRSNEQFF. The CDR3 DNA follows: TGCAGTGCTCTCGGGGCGCTTAGGTCCAATGAGCAGTTCTTC. This chain links TRBV20-1 with TRBJ2-1; D possibly uses TRBD1 or TRBD2 (5 bases each). Germline CDR1 DFQATT, CDR2 SNEGSKA (reference sequence). V dropped 5 bases and J dropped 6 bases, with 17 bases sitting between them. The CDR3 spans 14 residues.

The chain couples TRBV6-1 to TRBJ1-5; possible D gene TRBD1, 5 bases. The CDR3 spans 15 residues. The V gene's germline CDR1 is MNHNS and CDR2 SASEGT. V was trimmed by 5 bases and J by 0 bases, leaving 11 bases between them. The CDR3 DNA is TGTGCCAGCAGTCCACAGGTCATTAGCAATCAGCCCCAGCATTTT. This encodes CASSPQVISNQPQHF.

This chain links TRBV6-5 with TRBJ2-7, with 8 nucleotides matching TRBD1. After removal of 4 bases from V and 7 bases from J, the junction contained 9 bases not matched to a gene. The germline V gene encodes CDR1 MNHEY and CDR2 SVGAGI. The CDR3 length is 14 residues. CDR3 residues: CASSSGTGTREQYF. The CDR3 DNA sequence: TGTGCCAGCAGTTCCGGGACAGGAACGAGGGAGCAGTACTTC.

The chain carries TRBV5-1 and TRBJ2-2; TRBD1 or TRBD2 may be the D gene (6 bases each). The CDR3 length is 15 residues. The V gene lost 3 bases and the J gene lost 6 bases, with 15 bases spanning the gap. Germline V gene lookup returns CDR1 SGHRS and CDR2 YFSETQ. CDR3 region: CASSSEGQVAGELFF. In nucleotides, the CDR3 is TGCGCCAGCAGCTCGGAGGGACAAGTTGCCGGGGAGCTGTTTTTT.

In this sample, this clone turned up a few times. The gene calls are TRBV2 and TRBJ2-7, with 7 bases matching TRBD1. CDR3 length: 12 amino acids. Germline lookup yields CDR1 SNHLY and CDR2 FYNNEI. The ends lost 10 bases at V and 5 bases at J; junction bases unmatched: 8. The CDR3 DNA reads TGTGCCACCGGGACAGCCCTCCACGAGCAGTACTTC. Its translation is CATGTALHEQYF.

V is TRBV20-1 and J is TRBJ2-7, with a possible D match to TRBD1 (6 bases). Germline V gene data show CDR1 as DFQATT and CDR2 as SNEGSKA (reference sequence). V was cut by 4 bases and J by 0 bases, with 10 bases left in between. The CDR3 contains 13 residues. The CDR3: CSAKGGHSYEQYF. Written as DNA, the CDR3 is TGCAGTGCTAAAGGGGGACACTCCTACGAGCAGTACTTC.

The chain joins TRBV30 to TRBJ1-2, with D possibly TRBD1 on 6 matching bases. This CDR3 spans 12 amino acids. Germline V gene data show CDR1 as GTSNPN and CDR2 as SVGIG (reference sequence). V was cut by 2 bases and J by 5 bases, with 9 bases left in between. CDR3 bases: TGTGCCTGGAGTACGACAGGATATGGCTACACCTTC. It specifies CAWSTTGYGYTF.